This T cell receptor (beta chain) was profiled in a study of post-analysis software for immune sequencing data. About the research overall: Recorded disease courses covered relapsing-remitting, secondary progressive and progressive-relapsing multiple sclerosis. Some patients had no subtype annotation.

TCR beta cDNA libraries included unique molecular identifiers. Once about 0.95 to 10 million T cells were used, 400,000 to 550,000 cDNA molecules resulted. One entry per CDR3 protein, called by TCRdb with MiXCR from the PCR reads. The sample shows roughly 800,000 distinct CDR3 sequences, 53% of them seen only once. This CDR3 contains 14 residues. Germline V lookup: CDR1 SSHAT, CDR2 FNYEAQ (reference sequence). V gave up 5 bases and J gave up 5 bases, with 12 bases separating them. Study-wide results and caveats: About five TRBV segments (TRBV5-6, TRBV5-1 and TRBV20-1 among them) occurred more frequently in patients than in controls.

In the case of this clonotype: Its specificity is unknown.

The chain has TRBV7-7 and TRBJ2-2, with a possible D match to TRBD1 (6 bases). Sequenced sample: blood. This receptor was identified in a girl aged 5-17 years with multiple sclerosis. CDR3 coding DNA: TGTGCCAGCAGCATTCAGGGGTGGACCGGGGAGCTGTTTTTT. Amino acid sequence: CASSIQGWTGELFF.